The rows below give T cell receptor beta chains drawn from one sample of a study of molecular identifiers for immune sequencing clone quantification. TCRdb re-derived calls from the PCR reads in MiXCR, one entry per CDR3 protein. The sample has approximately 550,000 distinct CDR3 sequences, 20% to 25% seen once; the top ten hold approximately 0.84%. Sequences were obtained from naive CD8+ T cells from blood, with Jurkat cell RNA spiked in. The receptor source for this set is a human donor in good health. Some libraries in this study had Jurkat cell RNA spiked in. Both conserved end residues are trimmed from each CDR3. The order of the fields is V gene, CDR3 protein.

>TRBV29-1
SVEGGSIAGGPYEQY
>TRBV4-2
ASSQVTTSAYEQY
>TRBV30
AWTDRGNGYT
>TRBV4-1
ASSQVADREETQY
>TRBV4-3
ASSQDRARASSYEQY
>TRBV12-3/TRBV12-4
ASSSGINTEAF
>TRBV28
ASSLGTAGEAF
>TRBV6-1
ASSEDRPAIYEQY
>TRBV9
ASSVGTSNTGELF
>TRBV19
ASSIEGWQETQY
>TRBV9
ASSDGQGRAGELF
>TRBV6-6
VSSPPEEGRAKNIQY
>TRBV6-2/TRBV6-3
ASREVGGTQY
>TRBV28
ASSTKNTGELF
>TRBV5-3
ASSKGTSGDPSCNEQF
>TRBV4-3
AGSQDTGQGYEQY
>TRBV14
ASSQELAGVNEQF
>TRBV4-3
ASSQREYNEQF
>TRBV4-3
ASSPALAPYNEQF
>TRBV27
ASRSRSYEQY
>TRBV2
ASSASTVAEAF
>TRBV19
ATTPEASSYEQY
>TRBV4-1
AGSLWTGENTEAF
>TRBV5-6
ASSFEPAYEQY
>TRBV2
ASRNHRDFNTGELF
>TRBV5-4
ASSVGPAGNTIY